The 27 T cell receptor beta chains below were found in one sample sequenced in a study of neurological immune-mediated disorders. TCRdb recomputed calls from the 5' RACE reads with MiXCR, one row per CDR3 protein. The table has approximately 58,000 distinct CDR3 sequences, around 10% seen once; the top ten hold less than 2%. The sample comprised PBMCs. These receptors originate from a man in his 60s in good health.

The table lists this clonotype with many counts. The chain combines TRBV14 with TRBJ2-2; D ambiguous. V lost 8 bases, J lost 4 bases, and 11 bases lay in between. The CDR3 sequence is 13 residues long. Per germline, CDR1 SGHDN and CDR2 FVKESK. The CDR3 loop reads CASRRDITGELFF. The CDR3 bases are TGTGCCAGCCGAAGGGATATCACCGGGGAGCTGTTTTTT. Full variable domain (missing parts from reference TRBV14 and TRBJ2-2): EAGVTQFPSHSVIEKGQTVTLRCDPISGHDNLYWYRRVMGKEIKFLLHFVKESKQDESGMPNNRFLAERTGGTYSTLKVQPAELEDSGVYFCASRRDITGELFFGEGSRLTVL.

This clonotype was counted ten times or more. CDR3 protein: CASSLAQGRNEQFF. The CDR3 region has the DNA TGTGCCAGCAGCTTAGCGCAGGGCCGCAATGAGCAGTTCTTC. The chain employs TRBV7-2 and TRBJ2-1; D perhaps matches TRBD1 (5 bases). CDR3 size: 14 residues. The V gene's germline CDR1 is SGHTA and CDR2 FQGNSA. The germline V and J ends were trimmed by 0 bases and 6 bases, with 9 bases remaining between them.

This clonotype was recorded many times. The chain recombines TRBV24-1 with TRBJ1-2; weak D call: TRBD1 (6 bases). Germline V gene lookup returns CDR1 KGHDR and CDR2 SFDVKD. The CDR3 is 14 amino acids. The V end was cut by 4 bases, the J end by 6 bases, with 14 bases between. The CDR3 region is CATSDQTGANGYTF. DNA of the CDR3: TGTGCCACCAGTGACCAGACAGGCGCTAATGGCTACACCTTC.

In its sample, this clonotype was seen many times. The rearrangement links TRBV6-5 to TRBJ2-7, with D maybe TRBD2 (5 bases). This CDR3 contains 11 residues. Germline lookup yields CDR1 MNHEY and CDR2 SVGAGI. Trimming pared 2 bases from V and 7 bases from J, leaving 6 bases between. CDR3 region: CASSYRGEQYF. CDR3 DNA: TGTGCCAGCAGTTACCGGGGTGAGCAGTACTTC.

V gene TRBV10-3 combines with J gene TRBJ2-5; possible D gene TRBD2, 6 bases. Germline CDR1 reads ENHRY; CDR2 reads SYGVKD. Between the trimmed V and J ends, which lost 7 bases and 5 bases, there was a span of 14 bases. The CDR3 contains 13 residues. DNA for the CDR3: TGTGCCATCACCCCTGGGGCGGGGGAGACCCAGTACTTC. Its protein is CAITPGAGETQYF.

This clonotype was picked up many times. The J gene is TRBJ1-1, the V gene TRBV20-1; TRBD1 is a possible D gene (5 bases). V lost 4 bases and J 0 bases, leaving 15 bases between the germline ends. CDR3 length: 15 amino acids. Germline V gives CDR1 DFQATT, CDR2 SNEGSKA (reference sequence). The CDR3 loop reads CSATDSPRMNTEAFF. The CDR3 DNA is TGCAGTGCTACCGACAGCCCAAGGATGAACACTGAAGCTTTCTTT.

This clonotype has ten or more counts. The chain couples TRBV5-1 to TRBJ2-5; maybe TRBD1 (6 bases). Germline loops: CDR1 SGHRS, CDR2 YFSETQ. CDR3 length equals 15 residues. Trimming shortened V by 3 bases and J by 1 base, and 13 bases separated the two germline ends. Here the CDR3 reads CASSSTTGLQETQYF. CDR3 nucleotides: TGCGCCAGCAGCTCCACTACAGGGCTCCAAGAGACCCAGTACTTC.

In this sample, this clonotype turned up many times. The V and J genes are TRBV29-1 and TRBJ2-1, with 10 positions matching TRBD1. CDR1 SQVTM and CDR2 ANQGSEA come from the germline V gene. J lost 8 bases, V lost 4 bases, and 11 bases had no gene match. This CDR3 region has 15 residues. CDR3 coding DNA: TGCAGCGTTGCCCCTGGACAGGGGGAAAGGGATGAGCAGTTCTTC. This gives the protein CSVAPGQGERDEQFF.

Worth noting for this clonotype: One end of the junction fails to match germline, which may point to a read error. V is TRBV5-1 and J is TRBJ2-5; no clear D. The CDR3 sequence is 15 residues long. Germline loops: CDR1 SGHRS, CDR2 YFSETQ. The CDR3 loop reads CACSSTTRLQETQYF. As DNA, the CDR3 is TGCGCCTGCAGCTCCACTACAAGGCTCCAAGAGACCCAGTACTTC.

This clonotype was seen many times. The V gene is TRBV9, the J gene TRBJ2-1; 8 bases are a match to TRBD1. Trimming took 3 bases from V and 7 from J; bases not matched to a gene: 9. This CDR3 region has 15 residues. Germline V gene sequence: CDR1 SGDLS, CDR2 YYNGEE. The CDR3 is CASSAQGAKKNEQFF. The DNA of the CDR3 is TGTGCCAGCAGCGCGCAGGGGGCTAAGAAGAATGAGCAGTTCTTC. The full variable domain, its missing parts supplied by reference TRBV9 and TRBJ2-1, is DSGVTQTPKHLITATGQRVTLRCSPRSGDLSVYWYQQSLDQGLQFLIQYYNGEERAKGNILERFSAQQFPDLHSELNLSSLELGDSALYFCASSAQGAKKNEQFFGPGTRLTVL.

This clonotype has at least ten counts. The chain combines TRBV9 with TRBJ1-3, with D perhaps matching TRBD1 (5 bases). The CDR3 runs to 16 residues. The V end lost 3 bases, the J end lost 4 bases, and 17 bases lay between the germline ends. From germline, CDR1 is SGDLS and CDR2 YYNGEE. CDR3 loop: CASSAAPGFDGNTIYF. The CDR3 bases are TGTGCCAGCAGCGCCGCTCCAGGGTTCGACGGAAACACCATATATTTT.

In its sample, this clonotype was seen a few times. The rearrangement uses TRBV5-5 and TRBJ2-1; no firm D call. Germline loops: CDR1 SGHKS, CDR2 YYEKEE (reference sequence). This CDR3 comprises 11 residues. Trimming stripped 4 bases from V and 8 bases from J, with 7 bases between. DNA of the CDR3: TGTGCCAGCAGCCAAACAGATGAGCAGTTCTTC. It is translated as CASSQTDEQFF.

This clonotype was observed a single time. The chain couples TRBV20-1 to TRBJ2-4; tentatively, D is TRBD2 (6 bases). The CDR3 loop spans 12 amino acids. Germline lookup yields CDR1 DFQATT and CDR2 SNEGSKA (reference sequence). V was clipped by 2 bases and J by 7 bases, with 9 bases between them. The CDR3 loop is CSARYLANIQYF. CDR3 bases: TGCAGTGCTAGATATCTAGCGAACATTCAGTACTTC.

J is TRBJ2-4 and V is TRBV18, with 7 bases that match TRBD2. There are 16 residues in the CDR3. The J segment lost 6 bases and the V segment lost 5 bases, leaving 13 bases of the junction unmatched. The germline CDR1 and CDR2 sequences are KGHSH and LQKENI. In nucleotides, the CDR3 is TGTGCCAGCTCAGCGCGATCCGGGACGGGGGGAAACATTCAGTACTTC. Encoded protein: CASSARSGTGGNIQYF.

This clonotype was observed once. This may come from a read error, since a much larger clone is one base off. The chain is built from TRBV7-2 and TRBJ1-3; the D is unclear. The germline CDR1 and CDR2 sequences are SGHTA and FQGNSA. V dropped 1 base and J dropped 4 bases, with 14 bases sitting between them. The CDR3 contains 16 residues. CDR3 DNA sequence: TGTGCCAGCAGCTTAGTGGCAGTGACGGGGGGAAACACCATATATTTT. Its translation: CASSLVAVTGGNTIYF.

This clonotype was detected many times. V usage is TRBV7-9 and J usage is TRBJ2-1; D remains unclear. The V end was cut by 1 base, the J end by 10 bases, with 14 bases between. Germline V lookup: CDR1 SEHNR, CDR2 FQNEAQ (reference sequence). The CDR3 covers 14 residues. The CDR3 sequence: CASSLVSPTEEQFF. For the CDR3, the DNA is TGTGCCAGCAGCTTAGTTTCCCCCACAGAGGAGCAGTTCTTC.

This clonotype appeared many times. The chain's CDR3 is CASSPRGLPGGGELFF. The CDR3 bases are TGTGCCAGCAGCCCCAGGGGCCTACCCGGGGGCGGGGAGCTGTTTTTT. V gene TRBV12-3 or TRBV12-4 combines with J gene TRBJ2-2; TRBD1 or TRBD2 may be the D gene (6 bases each). The CDR3 contains 16 residues. V was pared by 6 bases and J by 7 bases, with 21 bases between.

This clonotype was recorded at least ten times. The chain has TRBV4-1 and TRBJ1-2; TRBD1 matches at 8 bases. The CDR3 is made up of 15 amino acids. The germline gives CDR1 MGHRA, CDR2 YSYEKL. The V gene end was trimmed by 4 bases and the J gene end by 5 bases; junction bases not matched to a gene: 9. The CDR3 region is CASSPTGQEIYGYTF. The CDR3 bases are TGCGCCAGCAGCCCGACGGGACAGGAGATTTATGGCTACACCTTC.

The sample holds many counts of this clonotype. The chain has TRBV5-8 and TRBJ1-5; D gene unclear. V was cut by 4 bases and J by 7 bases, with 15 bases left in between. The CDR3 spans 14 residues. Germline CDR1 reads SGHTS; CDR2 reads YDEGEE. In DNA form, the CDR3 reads TGTGCCAGCAGCCCCGGGTCTCTATGGCAGCCCCAGCATTTT. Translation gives CASSPGSLWQPQHF.

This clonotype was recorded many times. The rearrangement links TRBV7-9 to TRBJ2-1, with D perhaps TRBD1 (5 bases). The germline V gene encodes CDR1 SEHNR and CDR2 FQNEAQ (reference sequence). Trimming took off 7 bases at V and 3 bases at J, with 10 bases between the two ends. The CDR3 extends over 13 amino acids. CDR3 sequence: CASKRQSYNEQFF. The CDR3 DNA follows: TGTGCCAGCAAAAGACAGAGCTACAATGAGCAGTTCTTC.

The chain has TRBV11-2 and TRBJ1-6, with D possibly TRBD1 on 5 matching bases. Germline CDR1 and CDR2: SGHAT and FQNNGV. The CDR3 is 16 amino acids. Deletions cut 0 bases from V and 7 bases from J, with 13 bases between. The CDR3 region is CASSLDHRWRNSPLHF. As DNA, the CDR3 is TGTGCCAGCAGCTTAGACCACAGGTGGAGGAATTCACCCCTCCACTTT.

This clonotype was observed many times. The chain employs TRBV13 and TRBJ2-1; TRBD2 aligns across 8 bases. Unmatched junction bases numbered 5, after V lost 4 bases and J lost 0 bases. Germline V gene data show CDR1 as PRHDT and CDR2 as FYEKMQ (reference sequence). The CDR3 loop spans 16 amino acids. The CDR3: CASSSERGSSYNEQFF. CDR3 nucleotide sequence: TGTGCCAGCAGCTCCGAGCGGGGGAGCTCCTACAATGAGCAGTTCTTC.

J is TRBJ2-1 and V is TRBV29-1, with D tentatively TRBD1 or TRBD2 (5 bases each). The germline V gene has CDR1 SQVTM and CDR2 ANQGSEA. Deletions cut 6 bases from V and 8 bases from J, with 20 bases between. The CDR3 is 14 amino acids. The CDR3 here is CSVPRNPLGDEQFF. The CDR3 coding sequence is TGCAGCGTCCCTAGAAACCCCCTGGGGGATGAGCAGTTCTTC.

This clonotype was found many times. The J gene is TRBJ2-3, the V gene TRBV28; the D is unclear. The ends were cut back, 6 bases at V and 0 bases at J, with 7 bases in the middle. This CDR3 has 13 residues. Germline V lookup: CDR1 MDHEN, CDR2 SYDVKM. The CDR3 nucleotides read TGTGCCAGCAGCCTCGACAGCACAGATACGCAGTATTTT. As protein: CASSLDSTDTQYF.

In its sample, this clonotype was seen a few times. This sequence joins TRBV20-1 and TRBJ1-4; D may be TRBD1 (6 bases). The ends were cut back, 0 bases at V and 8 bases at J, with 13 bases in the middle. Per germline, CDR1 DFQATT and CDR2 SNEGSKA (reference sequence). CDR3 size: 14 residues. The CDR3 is CSARDGTRPEKLFF. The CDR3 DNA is TGCAGTGCTAGAGACGGGACAAGACCCGAAAAACTGTTTTTT.

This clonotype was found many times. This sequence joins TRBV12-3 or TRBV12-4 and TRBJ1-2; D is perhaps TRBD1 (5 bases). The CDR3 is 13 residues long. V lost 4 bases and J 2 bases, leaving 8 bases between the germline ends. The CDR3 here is CASSSQGNYGYTF. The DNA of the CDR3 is TGTGCCAGCAGTTCGCAGGGAAACTATGGCTACACCTTC.

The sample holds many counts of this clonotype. The CDR3 nucleotides are TGTGCCTGGGGGGACCTAGGTAATGAAAAACTGTTTTTT. Translation: CAWGDLGNEKLFF. The chain employs TRBV7-8 and TRBJ1-4, with D maybe TRBD1 (5 bases). Trimming took 11 bases from V and 4 from J, leaving 14 bases between them. The CDR3 has 13 amino acids. Germline CDR1 and CDR2: SGHVS and FQNEAQ. The whole variable domain, remainder taken from reference TRBV7-8 and TRBJ1-4, is GAGVSQSPRYKVAKRGQDVALRCDPISGHVSLFWYQQALGQGPEFLTYFQNEAQLDKSGLPSDRFFAERPEGSVSTLKIQRTQQEDSAVYLCAWGDLGNEKLFFGSGTQLSVL.